One T cell receptor beta chain is described in this entry. This sample is part of a study of blood T cell repertoires in COVID-19. Study-wide context: Italy, Spain and the United States were the sources of the convalescent and acute COVID-19 samples. In each case, the material was cDNA or gDNA derived from T cells, B-cell-depleted T cells, or PBMCs.

It was during active infection that Seattle patients were enrolled and then longitudinally followed. This CDR3 region has 16 residues. Germline assignment: CDR1 SSHAT and CDR2 FNYEAQ (reference sequence). The germline V and J ends were trimmed by 10 bases and 0 bases, with 21 bases remaining between them. Original methodology: For nucleated cells, counts were estimated from reference gene primer amplification. Clones were sequenced by immunoSEQ multiplex PCR, and TCRdb holds only the in-frame ones, with some missing. The D gene and trimming were derived from the DNA, and the V and J assignments and clone size from that table. The table shows a few hundred thousand clones, with 90% occurring only once.

Sequencing input: peripheral blood. The receptor comes from a woman in her fifties or sixties with COVID-19, enrolled during active disease. The chain joins TRBV7-7 to TRBJ1-1; possibly TRBD1 for D (6 bases). The DNA for the CDR3 is TGTGCCATCCTACCGCAGGACAGCCTCATGAACACTGAAGCTTTCTTT. Protein product: CAILPQDSLMNTEAFF.